These T cell receptor beta chains were read from a single sample in a study of shared clonotypes between healthy human individuals. Here immunoSEQ multiplex PCR was the method, and the copy in TCRdb shows in-frame clones only, minus some. The sample contains about 2 million clones, roughly 94% of which appear only once. Sequencing was done on a sample of naive CD8+ T cells sorted from blood. These receptors all stem from a man aged 18 to 30 in good health. The CDR3 runs from the conserved cysteine through the conserved F or W. D genes are given only for firm matches. Some rows mark clone size as missing; the rest say once, few, many or name a class of expanded clone.

J gene | V gene | clone size | D gene | CDR3 DNA | CDR3 protein
TRBJ1-5 | TRBV28 | NA | NA | TGTGCCAGCAGCTGGACCCAAAAACAGCCCCAGCATTTT | CASSWTQKQPQHF
TRBJ2-1 | TRBV4-1 | once | TRBD2 | TGCGCCAGCAGCCAAGGAGTGGTAGCGGGAGTTTCCGGCTCCTACAATGAGCAGTTCTTC | CASSQGVVAGVSGSYNEQFF
TRBJ2-7 | TRBV19 | NA | TRBD2 | TGTGCCAGTAGTATCATACTAGCGGGAGAGAACGAGCAGTACTTC | CASSIILAGENEQYF
TRBJ1-2 | TRBV30 | NA | TRBD1 | TGTGCCTGGAGGCGGGACAGGGTCGCCGTTGATGGCTACACCTTC | CAWRRDRVAVDGYTF
TRBJ2-3 | TRBV25-1 | NA | TRBD2 | TGTGCCAGCAGTGTTTCAGCGGGGAGCACAGATACGCAGTATTTT | CASSVSAGSTDTQYF
TRBJ2-5 | TRBV9 | NA | NA | TGTGCCAGCAGCTCATACTCTAGCGAGACCCAGTACTTC | CASSSYSSETQYF
TRBJ2-7 | TRBV27 | NA | NA | TGTGCCAGCAGTTTATCACCAAGGGGGGGCTACGAGCAGTACTTC | CASSLSPRGGYEQYF
TRBJ1-2 | TRBV5-1 | NA | TRBD1 | TGCGCCAGCAGCTCTTCGGGCGGGACAGGGTCGTTTGGCTATGGCTACACCTTC | CASSSSGGTGSFGYGYTF
TRBJ2-7 | TRBV7-9 | NA | NA | TGTGCCAGCAGCTATCAGGGGGAGCAGTACTTC | CASSYQGEQYF
TRBJ1-2 | TRBV10-2 | NA | TRBD1 | TGCGCCAGCAGTGAGTCTTGGGGGACAGGAGGCTACACCTTC | CASSESWGTGGYTF
TRBJ2-1 | TRBV6-6 | NA | TRBD1 | TGTGCCTTATCCGGGACAGGGAACAATGAGCAGTTCTTC | CALSGTGNNEQFF
TRBJ2-2 | TRBV27 | NA | TRBD2 | TGTGCCAGCAGTTACTTAGCGGGAACGGGTACCGGGGAGCTGTTTTTT | CASSYLAGTGTGELFF
TRBJ1-4 | TRBV30 | NA | NA | TGTTCCTGGGAGGGTATCGGTGAAAAACTGTTTTTT | CSWEGIGEKLFF
TRBJ2-7 | TRBV5-6 | NA | NA | TGTGCCAGCAGCTTGGACCTAACGGGAGCCGGCGAGCAGTACTTC | CASSLDLTGAGEQYF
TRBJ2-3 | TRBV29-1 | NA | NA | TGCAGCGTTGAAAATTCGGCGGTCCTAGGGGATACGCAGTATTTT | CSVENSAVLGDTQYF
TRBJ2-7 | TRBV6-5 | NA | NA | TGTGCCAGCAGTGACATGTACGAGCAGTACTTC | CASSDMYEQYF
TRBJ2-7 | TRBV10-2 | NA | TRBD1 | TGCGCCAGCAGTGAGGGGACAGGGCGTGGTCACTACGAGCAGTACTTC | CASSEGTGRGHYEQYF
TRBJ2-7 | TRBV19 | NA | NA | TGTGCCAGTAGTATGTTCCTGGGAGAGAACATCCAGGGAGCCTACGAGCAGTACTTC | CASSMFLGENIQGAYEQYF
TRBJ1-2 | TRBV7-9 | NA | NA | TGTGCCAGCAGCGTACAGGGTTCCCACTATGGCTACACCTTC | CASSVQGSHYGYTF
TRBJ2-5 | TRBV4-3 | NA | NA | TGCGCCAGCAGCCCCGTCGGCGGGGAGACCCAGTACTTC | CASSPVGGETQYF
TRBJ1-1 | TRBV6-5 | NA | NA | TGTGCCAGCACCAAGGGTGTTTGGACTGAAGCTTTCTTT | CASTKGVWTEAFF
TRBJ1-6 | TRBV23-1 | NA | NA | TGCGCCAGCAGTCAACCCCCGGGGGCCTATAATTCACCCCTCCACTTT | CASSQPPGAYNSPLHF
TRBJ1-2 | TRBV14 | NA | NA | TGTGCCAGCAGCCCGGGCTATTTGGATGGCTACACCTTC | CASSPGYLDGYTF
TRBJ1-6 | TRBV29-1 | once | NA | TGCAGCGTTGAGAAGGTCGCTGACATGTATAATTCACCCCTCCACTTT | CSVEKVADMYNSPLHF
TRBJ2-5 | TRBV5-8 | NA | NA | TGTGCCAGCAGCTTGTCTCAGGGCGCGGATACCCAGTACTTC | CASSLSQGADTQYF
TRBJ2-1 | TRBV11-1 | NA | NA | TGTGCCAGCAGCTTAGTAGGAGGAAATGAGCAGTTCTTC | CASSLVGGNEQFF
TRBJ2-5 | TRBV5-6 | NA | NA | TGTGCCAGCAGCTTGGGTGAGGCGGCCTCTGGGAAAGAGACCCAGTACTTC | CASSLGEAASGKETQYF
TRBJ2-5 | TRBV6-6 | NA | TRBD1 | TGTGCCAGCAGTTACCGAGACAGGGAAAACCAAGAGACCCAGTACTTC | CASSYRDRENQETQYF
TRBJ1-1 | TRBV10-3 | NA | TRBD1 | TGTGCCATCAGGGAGGGGACAGGTACGAACACTGAAGCTTTCTTT | CAIREGTGTNTEAFF
TRBJ2-3 | TRBV4-2 | NA | TRBD2 | TGTGCCAGCAGCCAAGAAGGTCTAGCGGGGGGAACAGATACGCAGTATTTT | CASSQEGLAGGTDTQYF
TRBJ2-7 | TRBV19 | NA | NA | TGTGCCAGTAGTCCGACAATGGACAGTCTCTCAAACGAGCAGTACTTC | CASSPTMDSLSNEQYF
TRBJ2-5 | TRBV7-2 | NA | NA | TGTGCCAGCACGACAGGTGGGGAGACCCAGTACTTC | CASTTGGETQYF
TRBJ1-1 | TRBV4-2 | NA | NA | TGTGCCAGCAGCTCTGATGGGGGGCAAAAGAACACTGAAGCTTTCTTT | CASSSDGGQKNTEAFF
TRBJ1-5 | TRBV5-6 | NA | TRBD1 | TGTGCCAGCAGCTATGGGGACAGTAATCAGCCCCAGCATTTT | CASSYGDSNQPQHF
TRBJ2-7 | TRBV27 | NA | NA | TGTGCCAGCAGTTTTCTCGGGCCCCTTGACGAGCAGTACTTC | CASSFLGPLDEQYF
TRBJ1-5 | TRBV5-4 | NA | NA | TGTGCCAGCTCCGCGGGGATCGGAAGCAATCAGCCCCAGCATTTT | CASSAGIGSNQPQHF
TRBJ2-7 | TRBV20-1 | NA | NA | TGCAGCTGGACGGTGAGCTACGAGCAGTACTTC | CSWTVSYEQYF
TRBJ2-7 | TRBV7-2 | NA | NA | TGTGCCAGCAGCTTATGGCCTGGGATCTACGAGCAGTACTTC | CASSLWPGIYEQYF
TRBJ2-7 | TRBV14 | NA | NA | TGTGCCAGCAGCCTTTGGGGAGTGGGATACGAGCAGTACTTC | CASSLWGVGYEQYF
TRBJ1-1 | TRBV10-3 | NA | NA | TGTGCCATCAGTGAGTCCGGCCGCACTGAAGCTTTCTTT | CAISESGRTEAFF
TRBJ2-7 | TRBV27 | NA | NA | TGTGCCAGCAGCCCACATACAGACTACGAGCAGTACTTC | CASSPHTDYEQYF
TRBJ2-7 | TRBV6-1 | NA | NA | TGTGCCAGCAGTGAAGCGCTGGACTTCCCCTACGAGCAGTACTTC | CASSEALDFPYEQYF
TRBJ2-7 | TRBV30 | NA | NA | TGTGCCTGGAATCATGACGCCTCCTACGAGCAGTACTTC | CAWNHDASYEQYF
TRBJ2-1 | TRBV4-1 | NA | TRBD2 | TGCGCCAGCAGCCAAGAGGCTAGCGGGGGGGAGCCTTCCTACAATGAGCAGTTCTTC | CASSQEASGGEPSYNEQFF
TRBJ2-3 | TRBV30 | NA | NA | TGTGCCTGGAGTGCTTCGTCCCCTCCGGGCACAGATACGCAGTATTTT | CAWSASSPPGTDTQYF
TRBJ2-7 | TRBV5-6 | once | NA | TGTGCCAGCAGCTTGGAAGGTTCCGGCGAGCAGTACTTC | CASSLEGSGEQYF
TRBJ2-7 | TRBV4-1 | NA | TRBD1 | TGCGCCAGCAGCTCATACCGACAGGGAACCTACGAGCAGTACTTC | CASSSYRQGTYEQYF
TRBJ2-3 | TRBV9 | NA | NA | TGTGCCAGCAGCGTAATCGCTTCGGGGGCAGATACGCAGTATTTT | CASSVIASGADTQYF
TRBJ2-2 | TRBV18 | NA | NA | TGTGCCAGCTCACCAAGAGACTCCCTGGGCACCGGGGAGCTGTTTTTT | CASSPRDSLGTGELFF
TRBJ2-1 | TRBV5-4 | NA | NA | TGTGCCAGCAGCTTGGCCGACCTTGACGAGCAGTTCTTC | CASSLADLDEQFF
TRBJ2-1 | TRBV6-1 | NA | TRBD2 | TGTGCCAGCAGTGAGGCCGGGACTAGCGGATTCAATGAGCAGTTCTTC | CASSEAGTSGFNEQFF
TRBJ2-1 | TRBV6-6 | NA | TRBD2 | TGTGCCAGCAGTTTACCGGGACTAGCGTTTAATGAGCAGTTCTTC | CASSLPGLAFNEQFF
TRBJ1-5 | TRBV4-1 | NA | TRBD1 | TGCGCCAGCAGCCAAGTAGGGGGCTATAGCAATCAGCCCCAGCATTTT | CASSQVGGYSNQPQHF
TRBJ2-2 | TRBV9 | NA | TRBD2 | TGTGCCAGCAGCGCCTTAGCGGGAGGCGCCACCGGGGAGCTGTTTTTT | CASSALAGGATGELFF